The present T cell receptor beta chain was sequenced within a study of siplizumab effects on memory and regulatory T cells. Measured with immunoSEQ multiplex PCR; TCRdb has only the in-frame clones, and not every one. In the table there are approximately 110,000 clones, roughly nine tenths of which are singletons. The CDR3 has 15 amino acids. Germline V gene lookup returns CDR1 SGDLS and CDR2 YYNGEE. Unmatched junction bases numbered 6, after V lost 1 base and J lost 4 bases. Sequenced sample: Tregs sorted from blood. The clonotype comes from a human donor in good health. The chain couples TRBV9 to TRBJ2-3, with 7 bases fitting TRBD2. This CDR3 reads CASSVQRGFADTQYF. The CDR3 bases are TGTGCCAGCAGCGTACAGCGGGGATTCGCAGATACGCAGTATTTT.